This TCR beta chain appears in the sequencing data of a study of cytomegalovirus exposure and HLA in healthy donors. Between the trimmed V and J ends, which lost 1 base and 8 bases, there was a span of 16 bases. The CDR3 sequence is 15 residues long. Per germline, CDR1 MNHEY and CDR2 SMNVEV (reference sequence). For this clone: What it binds is not known.

The PCR was carried out with 60 Vbeta primers and 13 Jbeta primers. Profiled with immunoSEQ multiplex PCR; TCRdb holds only in-frame clones, not every one. The sample consists of about 91,000 clones, 85% to 90% of them appearing once. Study-level results: The study designated fewer than 200 TCR beta chains cytomegalovirus-associated.

The receptor comes from a man aged 18 to 29 in good health and CMV-seronegative. The rearrangement uses TRBV27 and TRBJ2-3, with a possible D match to TRBD2 (6 bases). The sequencing input was PBMCs. CDR3 coding DNA: TGTGCCAGCAGTTTATGGGCATCGGGGGTAGGTACGCAGTATTTT. It yields the protein CASSLWASGVGTQYF.